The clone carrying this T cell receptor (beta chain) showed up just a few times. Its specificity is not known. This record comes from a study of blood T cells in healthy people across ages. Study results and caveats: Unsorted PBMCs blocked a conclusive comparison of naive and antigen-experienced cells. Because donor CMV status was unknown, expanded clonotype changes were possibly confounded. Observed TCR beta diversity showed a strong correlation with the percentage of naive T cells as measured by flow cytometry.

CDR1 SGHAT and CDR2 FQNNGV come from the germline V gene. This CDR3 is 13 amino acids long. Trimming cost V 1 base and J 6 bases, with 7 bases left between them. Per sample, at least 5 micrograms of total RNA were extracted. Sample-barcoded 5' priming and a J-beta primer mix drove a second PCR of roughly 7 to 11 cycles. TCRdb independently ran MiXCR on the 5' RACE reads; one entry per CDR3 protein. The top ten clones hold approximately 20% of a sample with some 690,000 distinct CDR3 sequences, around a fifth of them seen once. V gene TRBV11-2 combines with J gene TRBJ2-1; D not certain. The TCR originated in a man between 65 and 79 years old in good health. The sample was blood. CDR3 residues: CASSLAVFNEQFF. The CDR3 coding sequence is TGTGCCAGCAGCTTAGCAGTGTTCAATGAGCAGTTCTTC.